This is a list of T cell receptor beta chains from one sample in a study of spatial heterogeneity in lung cancer. TCRdb fed the 5' RACE reads into MiXCR, producing one record per CDR3 protein. The sample lists tens of thousands of distinct CDR3 sequences; 3.1% were seen once. The material was normal lung tissue next to the tumor, obtained at surgery. The source of these receptors is a male donor with early-stage non-small cell lung cancer. Both conserved end residues are part of each CDR3. Fields, in order: J gene, CDR3 length, V gene, clone size, D gene, CDR3 DNA, CDR3 protein. A D gene is named only where the DNA matches it firmly. Size is stated for part of the rows, as once, few or many counts, or as a class when the clone is expanded.

j_gene: TRBJ1-2; len: 12; v_gene: TRBV20-1; abundance: many; d_gene: -; CDR3nt: TGCAGTGCTAGCGAGAGATCCTATGGCTACACCTTC; CDR3aa: CSASERSYGYTF
j_gene: TRBJ1-3; len: 15; v_gene: TRBV28; abundance: many; d_gene: -; CDR3nt: TGTGCCAGCGCTGTACAGGTACTCGCTGGAAACACCATATATTTT; CDR3aa: CASAVQVLAGNTIYF
j_gene: TRBJ2-3; len: 14; v_gene: TRBV5-1; abundance: many; d_gene: -; CDR3nt: TGCGCCAGCAGCCCCGGAATCTTAACAGATACGCAGTATTTT; CDR3aa: CASSPGILTDTQYF
j_gene: TRBJ2-7; len: 13; v_gene: TRBV7-9; abundance: many; d_gene: -; CDR3nt: TGTGCCAGCAGCCCAGGCCAGAAATACGAGCAGTACTTC; CDR3aa: CASSPGQKYEQYF
j_gene: TRBJ2-5; len: 15; v_gene: TRBV11-2; abundance: many; d_gene: TRBD2; CDR3nt: TGTGCCAGCAGCTTAACGGCGGGGGGGCAAGAGACCCAGTACTTC; CDR3aa: CASSLTAGGQETQYF
j_gene: TRBJ1-5; len: 15; v_gene: TRBV2; abundance: -; d_gene: -; CDR3nt: TGTGCCAGCAGCGCCGGGACTTATAGCAATCAGCCCCAGCATTTT; CDR3aa: CASSAGTYSNQPQHF
j_gene: TRBJ2-6; len: 17; v_gene: TRBV7-9; abundance: -; d_gene: -; CDR3nt: TGTGCCAGCAGCCAACGAGCGGCGAACTCTGGGGCCAACGTCCTGACTTTC; CDR3aa: CASSQRAANSGANVLTF
j_gene: TRBJ2-7; len: 15; v_gene: TRBV9; abundance: medium-sized; d_gene: -; CDR3nt: TGTGCCAGCAGCCCCCATTTAAGGGGGTCCTACGAGCAGTACTTC; CDR3aa: CASSPHLRGSYEQYF
j_gene: TRBJ2-1; len: 13; v_gene: TRBV11-3; abundance: many; d_gene: -; CDR3nt: TGTGCCAGCAGCTTAGTAGTCTCTTGGCGGCAGTTCTTC; CDR3aa: CASSLVVSWRQFF
j_gene: TRBJ2-1; len: 15; v_gene: TRBV6-6; abundance: many; d_gene: TRBD2; CDR3nt: TGTGCCAGCAGTTCCCTGACTAGCGGGGGTAATGAGCAGTTCTTC; CDR3aa: CASSSLTSGGNEQFF
j_gene: TRBJ2-3; len: 16; v_gene: TRBV11-3; abundance: few; d_gene: TRBD2; CDR3nt: TGTGCCAGCAGCTCCCGAGCGGGAGGGCCAGCAGATACGCAGTATTTT; CDR3aa: CASSSRAGGPADTQYF
j_gene: TRBJ1-5; len: 14; v_gene: TRBV19; abundance: many; d_gene: -; CDR3nt: TGTGCCAGTGGGGCCGGGGGGGAAGTACAGCCCCAGCATTTT; CDR3aa: CASGAGGEVQPQHF
j_gene: TRBJ1-3; len: 13; v_gene: TRBV28; abundance: many; d_gene: -; CDR3nt: TGTGCCAGCTGCACAGGGTACGGAAACACCATATATTTT; CDR3aa: CASCTGYGNTIYF
j_gene: TRBJ1-5; len: 13; v_gene: TRBV3-1; abundance: many; d_gene: -; CDR3nt: TGTGCCAGCAGCCAACTCGGCAATCAGCCCCAGCATTTT; CDR3aa: CASSQLGNQPQHF
j_gene: TRBJ2-7; len: 15; v_gene: TRBV13; abundance: many; d_gene: TRBD1; CDR3nt: TGTGCCAGCAGTTCGAAAGGGGGCCCCTTGAGCGAGCAGTACTTC; CDR3aa: CASSSKGGPLSEQYF
j_gene: TRBJ1-5; len: 13; v_gene: TRBV29-1; abundance: many; d_gene: -; CDR3nt: TGCAGCGTTGAGGCGGGCGTCAATCAGCCCCAGCATTTT; CDR3aa: CSVEAGVNQPQHF
j_gene: TRBJ2-1; len: 12; v_gene: TRBV29-1; abundance: -; d_gene: -; CDR3nt: TGCAGCGTTGCGCCCAGGAGCGATGAGCAGTTCTTC; CDR3aa: CSVAPRSDEQFF
j_gene: TRBJ1-1; len: 13; v_gene: TRBV7-9; abundance: few; d_gene: -; CDR3nt: TGTGCCAGCAGCGATCGTTACGGGACTGAAGCTTTCTTT; CDR3aa: CASSDRYGTEAFF
j_gene: TRBJ1-2; len: 14; v_gene: TRBV5-1; abundance: many; d_gene: -; CDR3nt: TGCGCCAGCAGCTCCCAGTCTGGTAACTATGGCTACACCTTC; CDR3aa: CASSSQSGNYGYTF
j_gene: TRBJ1-4; len: 17; v_gene: TRBV2; abundance: many; d_gene: -; CDR3nt: TGTGCCAGCAGTGAATACAGAATCCAGAAAGGCGGTGAAAAACTGTTTTTT; CDR3aa: CASSEYRIQKGGEKLFF
j_gene: TRBJ2-5; len: 13; v_gene: TRBV14; abundance: many; d_gene: -; CDR3nt: TGTGCCAGCAGCCAAGCGGTACGGGGTACCCAGTACTTC; CDR3aa: CASSQAVRGTQYF
j_gene: TRBJ2-1; len: 16; v_gene: TRBV12-3/TRBV12-4; abundance: many; d_gene: -; CDR3nt: TGTGCCAGCAGTTTGGCCCGGCGCCCGGAATACAATGAGCAGTTCTTC; CDR3aa: CASSLARRPEYNEQFF
j_gene: TRBJ1-5; len: 13; v_gene: TRBV2; abundance: few; d_gene: TRBD1; CDR3nt: TGTGCCAGCAGTGGACAGGGAAGTCAGCCCCAGCATTTT; CDR3aa: CASSGQGSQPQHF
j_gene: TRBJ2-7; len: 11; v_gene: TRBV2; abundance: many; d_gene: -; CDR3nt: TGTGCCAGCGGACGAGGGTACGAGCAGTACTTC; CDR3aa: CASGRGYEQYF
j_gene: TRBJ2-1; len: 17; v_gene: TRBV12-3/TRBV12-4; abundance: -; d_gene: TRBD1; CDR3nt: TGTGCCAGCAGTCCGAAGGTATCGGGACAGGGTGGGCATGAGCAGTTCTTC; CDR3aa: CASSPKVSGQGGHEQFF
j_gene: TRBJ2-2; len: 14; v_gene: TRBV5-1; abundance: many; d_gene: -; CDR3nt: TGCGCCAGCAGCTTTACCGGGGAGACCGGGGAGCTGTTTTTT; CDR3aa: CASSFTGETGELFF
j_gene: TRBJ1-3; len: 14; v_gene: TRBV3-1; abundance: many; d_gene: -; CDR3nt: TGTGCCAGCAGCCTAAGATACTCTGGAAACACCATATATTTT; CDR3aa: CASSLRYSGNTIYF
j_gene: TRBJ1-2; len: 15; v_gene: TRBV7-9; abundance: -; d_gene: -; CDR3nt: TGTGCCAGCAGCCCGCCGGGACAAGAGCGCAACGGCTACACCTTC; CDR3aa: CASSPPGQERNGYTF
j_gene: TRBJ1-2; len: 14; v_gene: TRBV6-5; abundance: many; d_gene: TRBD1; CDR3nt: TGTGCCAGCACCGTGGGACAGGGGAGGTATGGCTACACCTTC; CDR3aa: CASTVGQGRYGYTF
j_gene: TRBJ2-7; len: 14; v_gene: TRBV2; abundance: -; d_gene: TRBD1; CDR3nt: TGTGCCAGCAGCGTCGACAGGGGGCCCTACGAGCAGTACTTC; CDR3aa: CASSVDRGPYEQYF